Listed below are T cell receptor beta chains from one sample, sequenced in a study of vaccination effects on CD4 cells after COVID-19. Repertoires were generated with immunoSEQ multiplex PCR, while TCRdb's copy carries only in-frame clones and drops some. There are 64,000 or so clones in the sample; roughly three quarters occur only once, and about 2.1% lies in the top ten. The antigens these receptors bind are not known. The sample here was CD4+ T cells from PBMCs cultured with HCoV-OC43 spike peptides, taken after COVID-19 vaccination. The receptor source for this set is a human donor who received a COVID-19 vaccine. CDR3s include the opening cysteine and the closing phenylalanine or tryptophan. The D gene is left open where the match is weak. Expanded clones get a size class; other rows say once, few or many, or leave the size out.

V	D	J	size	CDR3	DNA
TRBV5-6	TRBD2	TRBJ2-2	NA	CASTGAGGLVGELFF	TGTGCCAGCACCGGAGCGGGGGGGTTGGTCGGGGAGCTGTTTTTT
TRBV5-1	TRBD2	TRBJ2-3	NA	CASSRGVITDTQYF	TGCGCCAGCAGCCGGGGGGTTATCACAGATACGCAGTATTTT
TRBV18	TRBD1	TRBJ2-2	NA	CASSPKTGKAGELFF	TGTGCCAGCTCACCAAAGACAGGGAAGGCCGGGGAGCTGTTTTTT
TRBV24-1	TRBD1	TRBJ1-2	NA	CATSDPGTGDYGYTF	TGTGCCACCAGTGACCCCGGGACAGGGGACTATGGCTACACCTTC
TRBV6-2/TRBV6-3	NA	TRBJ1-1	few	CASSLTKNTEAFF	TGTGCCAGCAGTTTGACAAAGAACACTGAAGCTTTCTTT
TRBV6-5	TRBD1	TRBJ1-3	NA	CASSLVGGAGNTIYF	TGTGCCAGCAGCCTCGTAGGGGGCGCTGGAAACACCATATATTTT
TRBV9	NA	TRBJ2-3	NA	CASSVGGAVSDTQYF	TGTGCCAGCAGCGTAGGGGGGGCCGTTTCAGATACGCAGTATTTT
TRBV6-5	NA	TRBJ1-2	NA	CASGQGQGYTF	TGTGCCAGCGGGCAGGGTCAAGGCTACACCTTC
TRBV3-1/TRBV3-2	NA	TRBJ1-4	NA	CASSQRPSNREKEKLFF	TGTGCCAGCAGCCAACGGCCGTCGAACAGGGAGAAGGAAAAACTGTTTTTT
TRBV18	NA	TRBJ1-2	NA	CASSQTQGSDYGYTF	TGTGCCAGCTCCCAAACACAGGGAAGTGACTATGGCTACACCTTC
TRBV11-2	NA	TRBJ1-2	NA	CASSSTLETNYGYTF	TGTGCCAGCAGCTCTACACTGGAAACTAACTATGGCTACACCTTC